This T cell receptor (beta chain) was found in a study of shared clonotypes between healthy human individuals. Study-level results: Of the naive CD4 clonotypes, roughly 5% were shared across several donors.

The germline V gene encodes CDR1 SGHRS and CDR2 YFSETQ. This CDR3 has 14 amino acids. V was pared by 4 bases and J by 11 bases, with 19 bases between. The run depth of the assay was deep. Method: immunoSEQ multiplex PCR; TCRdb's copy keeps in-frame clones and lacks some. The sample records 190,000 or so clones, about 66% being singletons. Only a few counts were recorded for this clone. No antigen is known for it. The chain uses TRBV5-1 and TRBJ2-1; possible D gene TRBD1, 6 bases. Input material: memory CD4+ T cells sorted from blood. Specified subset: CD45RA-negative fraction. The origin of this receptor is a man aged 25 to 40 in good health. The CDR3: CASSHQSARGKQFF. In DNA, the CDR3 is TGCGCCAGCAGCCATCAATCCGCGAGGGGGAAGCAGTTCTTC.